Each of the 20 T cell receptor beta chains below was sequenced from the same sample in a study of vaccination effects on CD4 cells after COVID-19 (dated by TCRdb to between 2021 and 2024). No antigen has been assigned to these receptors. The library was generated by the immunoSEQ multiplex PCR assay. This immuneACCESS table, as held by TCRdb, lists in-frame sequences with V and J called but not all clones. Of the missing ones, under half trace to an unresolved V gene in checked studies; the others have no known cause. The sample records under 30,000 clones, approximately 70% of which are singletons. The ten most abundant clones make up over 20% of the sample. To identify antigen-specific CD4+ T cell clonotypes by their expansion, the ViraFEST assay first stimulated PBMC with viral peptide pools and then applied TCR sequencing. After less than 13 days of culture, CD4+ T cells were isolated with the EasySep CD4+ T cell isolation kit. None of the healthy vaccine recipients had a prior SARS-CoV-2 infection, which was confirmed by nucleocapsid antibody tests that came back negative both before and after vaccination.

The sequencing here drew on CD4+ T cells from PBMCs cultured with HCoV-NL63 spike peptides, taken before COVID-19 vaccination. The sample's cell subset or site label, in plain terms: HCoV-NL63 spike overlapping peptide pool stimulation. The receptors shown here come from a human donor who received a COVID-19 vaccine.

The genes are TRBV5-5 and TRBJ2-3; D call uncertain. This CDR3 spans 12 amino acids. CDR1 is SGHKS, CDR2 YYEKEE, per germline (reference sequence). V lost 4 bases and J 1 base, leaving 4 bases between the germline ends. As DNA, the CDR3 is TGTGCCAGCAGCACCGGCACAGATACGCAGTATTTT. This sequence encodes CASSTGTDTQYF.

The chain joins TRBV19 to TRBJ2-7; D not certain. Trimming took off 7 bases at V and 2 bases at J, with 3 bases between the two ends. This CDR3 is built from 10 residues. Germline CDR1 and CDR2: LNHDA and SQIVND (reference sequence). CDR3 sequence: CASTTYEQYF. In DNA form, the CDR3 reads TGTGCCAGTACCACCTACGAGCAGTACTTC.

This clone was seen more than once but under ten times. The V gene is TRBV4-1, the J gene TRBJ2-5; D perhaps matches TRBD2 (6 bases). This CDR3 region has 14 residues. Germline CDR1 and CDR2: MGHRA and YSYEKL. V was cut by 1 base and J by 4 bases, with 10 bases left in between. The CDR3 loop is CASSQAVGRETQYF. Here the CDR3 DNA reads TGCGCCAGCAGCCAAGCGGTCGGGAGAGAGACCCAGTACTTC.

The chain employs TRBV11-2 and TRBJ1-4, with 7 bases that match TRBD1. J gave up 8 bases and V 5 bases, and 8 bases lay outside the gene matches. Germline V gene lookup returns CDR1 SGHAT and CDR2 FQNNGV. The CDR3 spans 14 residues. CDR3 sequence (DNA): TGTGCCAGCAGCCCCTTTACAGGGGTCGAAAAACTGTTTTTT. It codes for CASSPFTGVEKLFF.

V usage is TRBV6-5 and J usage is TRBJ1-6, with unresolved D. The CDR3 is made up of 14 amino acids. Trimming took off 6 bases at V and 5 bases at J, with 11 bases between the two ends. Germline CDR1 is MNHEY and CDR2 is SVGAGI. CDR3 sequence: CASRPDNNNSPLHF. The DNA for the CDR3 is TGTGCCAGCAGGCCCGACAATAATAATTCACCCCTCCACTTT.

The chain recombines TRBV7-6 with TRBJ2-1, with TRBD2 matching over 7 bases. The germline V gene encodes CDR1 SGHVS and CDR2 FNYEAQ. The CDR3 has 15 amino acids. Trimming removed 1 base from V and 4 bases from J; junction bases left unmatched: 4. CDR3 sequence: CASSLVSGAYNEQFF. The CDR3 nucleotides read TGTGCCAGCAGCTTAGTCAGCGGGGCATACAATGAGCAGTTCTTC.

The gene calls are TRBV11-1 and TRBJ2-7, with 9 bases lining up with TRBD2. From germline, CDR1 is SGHAT and CDR2 FQDESV (reference sequence). This CDR3 spans 13 amino acids. J gave up 5 bases and V 5 bases, and 4 bases lay outside the gene matches. CDR3 loop: CASSLGLADEQYF. The CDR3 DNA reads TGTGCCAGCAGCCTGGGACTAGCCGACGAGCAGTACTTC.

This chain uses TRBV7-2 with TRBJ2-1; D remains unclear. Germline CDR1 is SGHTA and CDR2 is FQGNSA. CDR3 length: 14 residues. Trimming removed 5 bases at V and 8 bases at J, with 16 bases between. CDR3 bases: TGTGCCAGCAGCCCAACCGGACGGTGGCATGAGCAGTTCTTC. Residues: CASSPTGRWHEQFF.

The rearrangement joins TRBV19 to TRBJ1-1, with unresolved D. V was clipped by 5 bases and J by 0 bases, with 4 bases between them. This CDR3 is 12 amino acids long. Germline CDR1 reads LNHDA; CDR2 reads SQIVND (reference sequence). The CDR3 coding sequence is TGTGCCAGTAGTTGGTTGAACACTGAAGCTTTCTTT. It translates to CASSWLNTEAFF. Looking up the rest from reference TRBV19 and TRBJ1-1 gives the full variable domain: DGGITQSPKYLFRKEGQNVTLSCEQNLNHDAMYWYRQDPGQGLRLIYYSQIVNDFQKGDIAEGYSVSREKKESFPLTVTSAQKNPTAFYLCASSWLNTEAFFGQGTRLTVV.

The chain recombines TRBV7-8 with TRBJ1-6; D is undetermined. CDR1 is SGHVS, CDR2 FQNEAQ, per germline. The CDR3 spans 15 residues. V was shortened by 1 base and J by 0 bases, with 4 bases between the two germline ends. The CDR3 coding sequence is TGTGCCAGCAGCTTAGACAGCTCCTATAATTCACCCCTCCACTTT. Residues: CASSLDSSYNSPLHF.

The chain joins TRBV7-3 to TRBJ2-1; 11 positions agree with TRBD2. The CDR3 length is 16 residues. Germline V gives CDR1 SGHTA, CDR2 FQGTGA. The V segment lost 4 bases and the J segment 9 bases; nucleotides outside the gene matches: 11. CDR3 sequence (DNA): TGTGCCAGCAGCTGGACTAGCGGGCGTTCCCATGGTGAGCAGTTCTTC. Encoded protein: CASSWTSGRSHGEQFF. The full variable domain, completed using reference TRBV7-3 and TRBJ2-1, is GAGVSQTPSNKVTEKGKYVELRCDPISGHTALYWYRQSLGQGPEFLIYFQGTGAADDSGLPNDRFFAVRPEGSVSTLKIQRTERGDSAVYLCASSWTSGRSHGEQFFGPGTRLTVL.

This clone was found once. The chain has TRBV15 and TRBJ1-4; no definite D call. V lost 0 bases and J 5 bases, leaving 10 bases between the germline ends. The germline V gene encodes CDR1 LNHNV and CDR2 YYDKDF (reference sequence). This CDR3 region has 15 residues. The CDR3 here is CATSRDQLINEKLFF. For the CDR3, the DNA is TGTGCCACCAGCAGAGATCAACTGATCAATGAAAAACTGTTTTTT.

The rearrangement uses TRBV7-2 and TRBJ1-5, with a tentative D call TRBD1 (6 bases). Trimming cost V 2 bases and J 1 base, with 12 bases left between them. This CDR3 has 16 amino acids. Germline V lookup: CDR1 SGHTA, CDR2 FQGNSA. This CDR3 reads CASSLFGGLSNQPQHF. In nucleotides, the CDR3 is TGTGCCAGCAGCTTATTTGGGGGGCTAAGCAATCAGCCCCAGCATTTT. Full variable domain (remainder filled in from reference TRBV7-2 and TRBJ1-5): GAGVSQSPSNKVTEKGKDVELRCDPISGHTALYWYRQSLGQGLEFLIYFQGNSAPDKSGLPSDRFSAERTGGSVSTLTIQRTQQEDSAVYLCASSLFGGLSNQPQHFGDGTRLSIL.

J is TRBJ2-1 and V is TRBV18; TRBD1 matches at 10 bases. CDR3 size: 16 residues. Germline assignment: CDR1 KGHSH and CDR2 LQKENI. Trimming removed 3 bases from V and 5 bases from J; junction bases left unmatched: 7. The CDR3 here is CASSPKPGTGDNEQFF. CDR3 coding DNA: TGTGCCAGCTCACCGAAACCCGGGACAGGGGACAATGAGCAGTTCTTC.

CDR3 sequence (DNA): TGTGCCAGCAGCTCCGGGGCAACTAATGAAAAACTGTTTTTT. Protein: CASSSGATNEKLFF. V gene TRBV7-9 combines with J gene TRBJ1-4, with D unresolved. The CDR3 runs 14 residues. Deletions cut 4 bases from V and 0 bases from J, with 6 bases between. CDR1 and CDR2 (germline): SEHNR, FQNEAQ (reference sequence).

This clone has just a few counts. V and J are TRBV19 and TRBJ2-1, with TRBD2 identical over 8 bases. The germline gives CDR1 LNHDA, CDR2 SQIVND (reference sequence). The length of the CDR3 is 11 residues. CDR3 loop: CASGTGNEQFF. CDR3 DNA: TGTGCTAGCGGGACGGGCAATGAGCAGTTCTTC.

The chain is built from TRBV21-1 and TRBJ1-2; the table's D call of TRBD1 was not tested on the DNA. TRBV21-1 is deemed a pseudogene. The CDR3 runs 19 residues. The CDR3 loop is CASSKELKEDRGPSYGYTF. The DNA of the CDR3 is TGTGCCAGCAGCAAAGAGTTAAAGGAGGACAGGGGCCCTTCCTATGGCTACACCTTC.

The V gene is TRBV11-3, the J gene TRBJ2-1, with D unclear. CDR1 and CDR2 (germline): SGHNT, YENEEA. Trimming removed 5 bases at V and 3 bases at J, with 11 bases between. This CDR3 contains 14 residues. The CDR3 DNA sequence: TGTGCCAGCAGCCGCCGAGGTTACTACAATGAGCAGTTCTTC. Its translation: CASSRRGYYNEQFF.

J is TRBJ2-1 and V is TRBV5-1; 11 positions agree with TRBD1. Germline CDR1 SGHRS, CDR2 YFSETQ. J was trimmed by 6 bases and V by 3 bases; bases with no gene match: 5. This CDR3 is 15 amino acids long. Here the CDR3 reads CASSSRGTGGNEQFF. DNA of the CDR3: TGCGCCAGCAGCTCGAGGGGGACAGGGGGCAATGAGCAGTTCTTC.

This clone turned up a few times. This chain uses TRBV9 with TRBJ1-6; a weak D match, TRBD1 (5 bases). V was shortened by 4 bases and J by 6 bases, with 14 bases between the two germline ends. The CDR3 is made up of 15 amino acids. The germline V gene has CDR1 SGDLS and CDR2 YYNGEE. CDR3 sequence: CASSSQIGGNSPLHF. DNA of the CDR3: TGTGCCAGCAGCTCCCAAATTGGGGGTAATTCACCCCTCCACTTT.